This T cell receptor beta chain was recovered during a study of post-analysis software for immune sequencing data. Study as a whole: As for disease course, relapsing-remitting, secondary progressive and progressive-relapsing multiple sclerosis were all included. Study findings and constraints: People with multiple sclerosis had a significantly lower normalized Chao1 diversity than controls did. Among about 5 TRBV segments more frequent in patients than controls were TRBV5-6, TRBV5-1 and TRBV20-1.

Prepared libraries of TCR beta cDNA carried unique molecular identifiers. Roughly 450,000 cDNA molecules came from 1 to 10 million T cells. Using its own MiXCR run on the PCR reads, TCRdb lists one record per CDR3 protein. The data show 180,000 or so distinct CDR3 sequences, with around 29% seen just once and around 3.7% held by the top ten. This clonotype was picked up many times. As yet, its antigen is unknown. The germline V gene encodes CDR1 SQVTM and CDR2 ANQGSEA. The CDR3 sequence is 15 residues long. With V trimmed by 6 bases and J by 6 bases, 15 bases remained unmatched. The source is a girl aged 2 to 17 with multiple sclerosis. V usage is TRBV29-1 and J usage is TRBJ2-3; 7 nucleotides line up with TRBD1. Sequencing input: blood. As DNA, the CDR3 is TGCAGCGTAGAATTACAGGGGTGGAAGCAGGATACGCAGTATTTT. Translated, it gives CSVELQGWKQDTQYF.